This T cell receptor beta chain was identified in a study of T cell repertoires in cytomegalovirus infection. The overall study: It can be stated that public TCR beta signatures indicated CMV infection as well as a matching HLA type.

The sample holds a few counts of this clonotype. Its target is not known. Between the trimmed V and J ends, which lost 4 bases and 0 bases, there was a span of 13 bases. This CDR3 is built from 15 residues. In germline, CDR1 is GTSNPN, CDR2 SVGIG (reference sequence). Regarding the study as a whole: Based on cumulative public TCR beta family frequency, carriers of CMV plus the relevant HLA were identified. HLA-C-restricted CMV clonotypes gave the most frequent clonotype in two of eight donors.

From the reads, TCRdb called clonotypes with MiXCR, one entry per CDR3 protein. Of just over 450,000 distinct CDR3 sequences in the sample, approximately 46% were seen once. The sample here was cultured PBMCs, taken from culture after CMV antigen stimulation. The source is a human donor in good health (CMV status not recorded). Some clones in this sample may be carry-over from other donors' samples. This sequence joins TRBV30 and TRBJ2-1, with D possibly being TRBD2 (5 bases). The CDR3: CAWTRRLSSYNEQFF. In nucleotides, the CDR3 is TGTGCCTGGACTCGTCGACTAAGCTCCTACAATGAGCAGTTCTTC. Combining the CDR3 with reference TRBV30 and TRBJ2-1 gives the whole variable domain SQTIHQWPATLVQPVGSPLSLECTVEGTSNPNLYWYRQAAGRGLQLLFYSVGIGQISSEVPQNLSASRPQDRQFILSSKKLLLSDSGFYLCAWTRRLSSYNEQFFGPGTRLTVL.